A single sample is the source of the 3 T cell receptor beta chains below, sequenced in a study of response to subunit inactivated influenza vaccine. TCRdb reanalysed the RT-PCR reads using MiXCR and keeps one entry per CDR3 protein. Counted here are hundreds of thousands of distinct CDR3 sequences, approximately 11% occurring once; the ten biggest clones make up approximately 12%. This material consisted of PBMCs from blood, taken roughly 45 days after vaccination. The receptors originated from a man between 50 and 59 years old who received an inactivated influenza vaccine.

The CDR3 nucleotides read TGTGCCAGCAGCTTAGGGGCTAGCGGGAGTATCGCAGATACGCAGTATTTT. Translating it yields CASSLGASGSIADTQYF. The chain carries TRBV11-2 and TRBJ2-3; 10 nucleotides match TRBD2. Germline values: CDR1 SGHAT, CDR2 FQNNGV. The CDR3 contains 17 residues. V was clipped by 1 base and J by 4 bases; unmatched bases: 8.

The V call is TRBV3-1, the J call TRBJ2-5, with D uncertain. Germline V CDR1 and CDR2: LGHDT, YNNKEL (reference sequence). V lost 2 bases and J 6 bases, leaving 7 bases between the germline ends. The CDR3 covers 12 residues. CDR3 sequence reads: CASSQRDKTQYF. The CDR3 DNA reads as TGTGCCAGCAGCCAAAGGGATAAGACCCAGTACTTC.

The rearrangement links TRBV20-1 to TRBJ1-6; weak D call: TRBD1 (6 bases). V was cut by 3 bases and J by 7 bases, with 13 bases left in between. Germline loops: CDR1 DFQATT, CDR2 SNEGSKA (reference sequence). The CDR3 length is 14 residues. CDR3 sequence: CSARLQGSNSPLHF. The CDR3 DNA is TGCAGTGCTAGGTTACAGGGAAGCAATTCACCCCTCCACTTT.